The 30 T cell receptor beta chains listed next were all sequenced from one sample in a study of cytomegalovirus exposure and HLA in healthy donors. Measured with immunoSEQ multiplex PCR; TCRdb has only the in-frame clones, and not every one. The data show over 50,000 clones, 95% to 97% seen once. The specimen sequenced was PBMCs. The receptors come from a woman aged 18-29 years in good health and CMV-seronegative.

The chain joins TRBV7-2 to TRBJ2-2, with D perhaps TRBD2 (6 bases). Germline CDR1 SGHTA, CDR2 FQGNSA. Trimming took off 3 bases at V and 4 bases at J, with 9 bases between the two ends. This CDR3 has 14 residues. The CDR3 reads CASSFSGGTGELFF. Here the CDR3 DNA reads TGTGCCAGCAGCTTTTCCGGGGGCACCGGGGAGCTGTTTTTT.

The V call is TRBV30, the J call TRBJ2-1; D unclear. The V and J ends lost 4 bases and 2 bases respectively, with 12 bases between them. Germline values: CDR1 GTSNPN, CDR2 SVGIG (reference sequence). The CDR3 covers 14 residues. The CDR3 is CAWNGNNPYNEQFF. The DNA for the CDR3 is TGTGCCTGGAATGGTAACAACCCCTACAATGAGCAGTTCTTC.

V usage is TRBV7-8 and J usage is TRBJ2-3; TRBD2 might be the D (6 bases). The ends were cut back, 3 bases at V and 0 bases at J, with 16 bases in the middle. The CDR3 has 17 amino acids. Germline CDR1 SGHVS, CDR2 FQNEAQ. In nucleotides, the CDR3 is TGTGCCAGCAGCTTGGTGGTGGCGGGGCCTAGCACAGATACGCAGTATTTT. It yields the protein CASSLVVAGPSTDTQYF.

The chain has TRBV7-8 and TRBJ2-1; D possibly corresponds to TRBD1 (6 bases). The CDR3 loop spans 14 amino acids. Germline lookup yields CDR1 SGHVS and CDR2 FQNEAQ. Trimming took off 5 bases at V and 8 bases at J, with 16 bases between the two ends. The CDR3 DNA reads as TGTGCCAGCAGCCCCGTCAGGGCAGGGGATGAGCAGTTCTTC. Its protein product is CASSPVRAGDEQFF.

This rearrangement joins TRBV21-1 to TRBJ1-5; TRBD1 reflects the table's D call only, with no check against the DNA. TRBV21-1 is described as a pseudogene. CDR3 length: 15 residues. CDR3 DNA sequence: TGTGCCAGCAGCAAACGGACAGTATGCAATCAGCCCCAGCATTTT. Its protein product is CASSKRTVCNQPQHF.

The J gene is TRBJ2-6, the V gene TRBV4-1; no reliable D call. Trimming took off 4 bases at V and 4 bases at J, with 5 bases between the two ends. Germline-derived CDR1 and CDR2 are MGHRA and YSYEKL. This CDR3 comprises 13 residues. CDR3 nucleotide sequence: TGCGCCAGCAGCCCCTCGGGGGCCAACGTCCTGACTTTC. Protein: CASSPSGANVLTF.

The rearrangement uses TRBV14 and TRBJ2-7, with D perhaps TRBD2 (6 bases). Per germline, CDR1 SGHDN and CDR2 FVKESK. This CDR3 region has 16 residues. V gave up 2 bases and J gave up 3 bases, with 17 bases separating them. In DNA form, the CDR3 reads TGTGCCAGCAGCCAAACACTAGCCTTATCAGTCTACGAGCAGTACTTC. Translated, it gives CASSQTLALSVYEQYF.

V and J are TRBV28 and TRBJ1-1; the D gene is possibly TRBD1 (6 bases). Between the trimmed V and J ends, which lost 5 bases and 0 bases, there was a span of 10 bases. In germline, CDR1 is MDHEN, CDR2 SYDVKM. The CDR3 is 14 amino acids. CDR3 residues: CASSEGGMNTEAFF. The CDR3 coding sequence is TGTGCCAGCAGTGAGGGGGGGATGAACACTGAAGCTTTCTTT.

The V gene is TRBV29-1, the J gene TRBJ1-4; weak D call: TRBD1 (6 bases). CDR1 and CDR2 from the germline V gene are SQVTM and ANQGSEA. The V end was cut by 6 bases, the J end by 8 bases, with 19 bases between. The CDR3 loop spans 14 amino acids. The CDR3, as DNA: TGCAGCGTCTCCCCGAGGGGGGGGTCGGAAAAACTGTTTTTT. It yields the protein CSVSPRGGSEKLFF. Full variable domain (rest looked up from reference TRBV29-1 and TRBJ1-4): SAVISQKPSRDICQRGTSLTIQCQVDSQVTMMFWYRQQPGQSLTLIATANQGSEATYESGFVIDKFPISRPNLTFSTLTVSNMSPEDSSIYLCSVSPRGGSEKLFFGSGTQLSVL.

This chain links TRBV6-6 with TRBJ1-3; unclear D gene. Trimming removed 6 bases at V and 3 bases at J, with 18 bases between. Per germline, CDR1 MNHNY and CDR2 SVGAGI (reference sequence). The CDR3 loop spans 16 amino acids. The CDR3, as DNA: TGTGCCAGCAGCGCCGGCCGCGGAGGGAATGGAAACACCATATATTTT. This translates into CASSAGRGGNGNTIYF.

The chain combines TRBV7-6 with TRBJ1-2; the D is unclear. With 1 base removed from V and 8 bases from J, the gap between germline ends came to 14 bases. Germline V lookup: CDR1 SGHVS, CDR2 FNYEAQ. CDR3 size: 14 residues. In DNA form, the CDR3 reads TGTGCCAGCAGCTTAGGGGCCCAGGTTGGGGGCTACACCTTC. Translated: CASSLGAQVGGYTF.

The rearrangement uses TRBV18 and TRBJ1-4; weak D call: TRBD1 (5 bases). Germline loops: CDR1 KGHSH, CDR2 LQKENI. Trimming took off 4 bases at V and 8 bases at J, with 11 bases between the two ends. The length of the CDR3 is 13 residues. This chain's CDR3 is CASSRTGGEKLFF. The CDR3 DNA reads as TGTGCCAGCTCACGAACCGGGGGGGAAAAACTGTTTTTT.

The chain joins TRBV6-6 to TRBJ1-3; D not resolved. This CDR3 region has 15 residues. Germline V lookup: CDR1 MNHNY, CDR2 SVGAGI (reference sequence). V was pared by 0 bases and J by 0 bases, with 6 bases between. The CDR3 loop reads CASSYSGSSGNTIYF. Written as DNA, the CDR3 is TGTGCCAGCAGTTACTCGGGCAGCTCTGGAAACACCATATATTTT.

This chain connects TRBV6-6 to TRBJ1-3, with D uncertain. Germline V gives CDR1 MNHNY, CDR2 SVGAGI (reference sequence). The CDR3 contains 16 residues. V lost 0 bases, J lost 0 bases, and 9 bases lay in between. CDR3 loop: CASSYSHPSSGNTIYF. The CDR3 bases are TGTGCCAGCAGTTACTCGCATCCGAGCTCTGGAAACACCATATATTTT.

This clone appeared once. This CDR3 is CASSNRGGGDGYGYTF. CDR3 DNA sequence: TGTGCCAGCAGCAACAGGGGTGGGGGTGACGGCTATGGCTACACCTTC. The chain couples TRBV2 to TRBJ1-2, with 7 positions matching TRBD1. Germline-derived CDR1 and CDR2 are SNHLY and FYNNEI. CDR3 length equals 16 residues. Trimming took 6 bases from V and 4 from J; bases not matched to a gene: 14. Full variable domain (missing parts from reference TRBV2 and TRBJ1-2): EPEVTQTPSHQVTQMGQEVILRCVPISNHLYFYWYRQILGQKVEFLVSFYNNEISEKSEIFDDQFSVERPDGSNFTLKIRSTKLEDSAMYFCASSNRGGGDGYGYTFGSGTRLTVV.

The chain has TRBV29-1 and TRBJ2-5, with 7 nucleotides matching TRBD1. CDR1 is SQVTM and CDR2 is ANQGSEA in the germline V gene. The CDR3 runs to 12 residues. V lost 6 bases to trimming and J lost 3 bases; unmatched junction nucleotides: 4. In DNA form, the CDR3 reads TGCAGCGTCCGAGGGACAGAAGAGACCCAGTACTTC. This codes for CSVRGTEETQYF.

This sequence joins TRBV19 and TRBJ2-5; 8 bases align to TRBD1. This CDR3 has 15 residues. V was pared by 6 bases and J by 1 base, with 7 bases of the junction left unmatched. The V gene's germline CDR1 is LNHDA and CDR2 SQIVND (reference sequence). The CDR3 nucleotides read TGTGCCAGTAGCCAGATCAGGGGGCGCCAAGAGACCCAGTACTTC. Translating gives CASSQIRGRQETQYF.

The rearrangement uses TRBV7-9 and TRBJ2-7, with 10 bases fitting TRBD1. The V and J ends lost 1 base and 5 bases, in that order; junction bases with no gene match: 2. CDR3 length: 14 residues. Germline V gene lookup returns CDR1 SEHNR and CDR2 FQNEAQ (reference sequence). CDR3 sequence: CASSLEGTGDEQYF. DNA for the CDR3: TGTGCCAGCAGCTTAGAGGGGACAGGGGACGAGCAGTACTTC.

The gene calls are TRBV6-6 and TRBJ2-2; 7 nucleotides agree with TRBD1. Germline V CDR1 and CDR2: MNHNY, SVGAGI (reference sequence). V was clipped by 0 bases and J by 7 bases; unmatched bases: 5. The CDR3 totals 15 residues. In DNA form, the CDR3 reads TGTGCCAGCAGTTACTCGGCAGGGGGTGGCGGGGAGCTGTTTTTT. Translated: CASSYSAGGGGELFF.

This clone was recorded only once. The V call is TRBV28, the J call TRBJ2-7; 11 positions agree with TRBD1. The trim removed 2 bases at V and 7 bases at J, leaving 4 bases unmatched. Germline CDR1 MDHEN, CDR2 SYDVKM. The CDR3 is 14 amino acids. The DNA of the CDR3 is TGTGCCAGCAGTTTAGGGGACAGGGGGTGGGAGCAGTACTTC. This gives the protein CASSLGDRGWEQYF. The whole variable domain, remainder taken from reference TRBV28 and TRBJ2-7, is DVKVTQSSRYLVKRTGEKVFLECVQDMDHENMFWYRQDPGLGLRLIYFSYDVKMKEKGDIPEGYSVSREKKERFSLILESASTNQTSMYLCASSLGDRGWEQYFGPGTRLTVT.

This chain connects TRBV25-1 to TRBJ2-5, with 7 bases lining up with TRBD2. The ends lost 3 bases at V and 9 bases at J; junction bases unmatched: 10. Per the germline V gene, CDR1 is MGHDK and CDR2 is SYGVNS. This CDR3 is built from 14 residues. Here the CDR3 DNA reads TGTGCCAGCAGTGAGGGGCGGGAGCTGGGGCCCCAGTACTTC. Translated: CASSEGRELGPQYF.

This chain joins TRBV18 and TRBJ1-1; weak D call: TRBD1 (6 bases). V dropped 2 bases and J dropped 6 bases, with 22 bases sitting between them. This CDR3 is 17 amino acids long. CDR1 and CDR2 from the germline V gene are KGHSH and LQKENI. The DNA of the CDR3 is TGTGCCAGCTCACCAACGCCCGGGGGGGGGCGAATTTCTGAAGCTTTCTTT. It codes for CASSPTPGGGRISEAFF.

J is TRBJ2-7 and V is TRBV7-9, with D perhaps matching TRBD1 (5 bases). Germline V gives CDR1 SEHNR, CDR2 FQNEAQ (reference sequence). This CDR3 has 13 residues. With 1 base removed from V and 2 bases from J, the gap between germline ends came to 6 bases. CDR3 region: CASSLGTTYEQYF. The CDR3 DNA reads as TGTGCCAGCAGCTTAGGGACAACCTACGAGCAGTACTTC.

The chain carries TRBV7-2 and TRBJ2-5; tentative D call: TRBD1 (6 bases). Germline values: CDR1 SGHTA, CDR2 FQGNSA. V was pared by 3 bases and J by 5 bases, with 10 bases between. The CDR3 covers 13 residues. The CDR3 bases are TGTGCCAGCAGCTTGGGGGCCCCGGAGACCCAGTACTTC. It specifies CASSLGAPETQYF.

The chain has TRBV5-1 and TRBJ2-1, with a weak D call TRBD2 (5 bases). V was cut by 4 bases and J by 8 bases, with 16 bases left in between. The CDR3 has 14 amino acids. Germline loops: CDR1 SGHRS, CDR2 YFSETQ. CDR3 residues: CASSTSAPSDEQFF. In DNA form, the CDR3 reads TGCGCCAGCAGCACTAGTGCCCCCTCGGATGAGCAGTTCTTC. Supplemented by reference TRBV5-1 and TRBJ2-1, the full variable domain reads KAGVTQTPRYLIKTRGQQVTLSCSPISGHRSVSWYQQTPGQGLQFLFEYFSETQRNKGNFPGRFSGRQFSNSRSEMNVSTLELGDSALYLCASSTSAPSDEQFFGPGTRLTVL.

The chain employs TRBV9 and TRBJ2-5; D may be TRBD2 (6 bases). Deletions cut 4 bases from V and 1 base from J, with 11 bases between. Germline-derived CDR1 and CDR2 are SGDLS and YYNGEE. The CDR3 is 14 amino acids. CDR3 loop: CASSTSSGQETQYF. CDR3 nucleotides: TGTGCCAGCAGCACTAGTAGCGGCCAAGAGACCCAGTACTTC.

This sequence joins TRBV10-2 and TRBJ2-1; no firm D call. V was clipped by 10 bases and J by 1 base, with 11 bases between them. CDR3 length: 13 amino acids. Germline CDR1 WSHSY, CDR2 SAAADI. CDR3 nucleotides: TGCGCCACTGGAGCCCAATCCTACAATGAGCAGTTCTTC. Protein sequence: CATGAQSYNEQFF.

This clone was detected a few times. The chain links TRBV28 to TRBJ1-2; TRBD1 is a possible D gene (5 bases). Germline CDR1 reads MDHEN; CDR2 reads SYDVKM. V shed 7 bases and J shed 5 bases, with 14 bases lying between them. The CDR3 has 13 amino acids. The CDR3 is CASTLSQGYGYTF. The DNA of the CDR3 is TGTGCCAGCACCTTAAGCCAGGGTTATGGCTACACCTTC.

There are a few counts of this clone. The rearrangement uses TRBV5-1 and TRBJ2-7; D might be TRBD1 (5 bases). The CDR3 extends over 12 amino acids. Trimming shortened V by 3 bases and J by 5 bases, and 9 bases separated the two germline ends. CDR1 and CDR2 from the germline V gene are SGHRS and YFSETQ. CDR3 region: CASSWGGNEQYF. The CDR3, as DNA: TGCGCCAGCAGCTGGGGCGGAAACGAGCAGTACTTC.

This chain connects TRBV6-6 to TRBJ2-1, with 7 bases fitting TRBD2. The trim removed 6 bases at V and 0 bases at J, leaving 5 bases unmatched. The length of the CDR3 is 15 residues. The V gene's germline CDR1 is MNHNY and CDR2 SVGAGI (reference sequence). For the CDR3, the DNA is TGTGCCAGCAGCTGGGGAGGGCCCTCCTACAATGAGCAGTTCTTC. Translating it yields CASSWGGPSYNEQFF.